This T cell receptor beta chain was identified in a study of blood T cells in healthy people across ages (dated by TCRdb to the mid-2010s). At the level of the whole study: In model experiments, roughly one uniquely barcoded TCR beta cDNA molecule per two T cells was captured by template switching. Age-related changes in TCR beta repertoire diversity were measured in the study by deep sequencing normalized with unique cDNA molecular identifiers. The donors were divided into four age groups: young (average roughly 15 years), middle-aged (about 40), aged (around 59) and long-lived (nearly 85). Using the same blood draw, the study looked at two additional independent replicas of 1 million unique cDNA reads for two donors, one aged 18 to 30 and the other aged 80 or older. Summary of the overall study and its limitations: Compared with the aged group, more naive CD4+ T cells, fewer expanded clones and increased TCR diversity were shown by the long-lived group, suggesting age selection. Estimates of total diversity based on one million sequenced T cells were considered lower bounds and underestimates. The CMV infection status of donors was not known, potentially confounding age-related changes in expanded clonotypes. Conclusive comparison of naive and antigen-experienced compartments was prevented by the profiling of bulk unsorted PBMCs. Observed TCR beta diversity per million T cells fell roughly linearly with age, and a significant reduction was already apparent by age about 36. The percentage of naive T cells measured by flow cytometry correlated strongly with observed TCR beta diversity.

Donors were 39 systemically healthy Caucasian individuals from Russia aged 6 to 90 years. Around 10 milliliters of peripheral blood were collected from each donor into EDTA-treated Vacutainer tubes. Ficoll-Paque density-gradient centrifugation was used to isolate PBMCs, with at least 6 million obtained per sample. Total RNA was extracted from PBMCs with Trizol reagent, with at least 6 micrograms obtained per sample. The percentages of naive CD45RAhigh/CD27high T cells were determined by flow cytometry on a PBMC aliquot from every donor. Library generation was performed with 5' RACE. Data came from an Illumina HiSeq 2500. A second roughly 6 to 12 cycle PCR used a sample-barcoded 5' primer and a J-beta primer mix. A unique molecular identifier was introduced onto each TCR beta cDNA molecule by a template-switch 5' adaptor carrying 12 random nucleotides. At least 2.5 million CDR3-containing paired-end reads were obtained from each sample. First-strand cDNA was synthesized from all RNA with the Mint cDNA synthesis kit, primed by a TRBC-specific oligonucleotide. All cDNA was treated with uracil-DNA glycosylase and then went through a first 18-cycle PCR with the universal primers M1SS and BC2_uni_R. In the source study's methods: Normalization of each sample was performed by random selection of 1 million high-quality reads, each carrying a distinct molecular identifier. Reads sharing molecular identifiers were discarded rather than binned into consensus sequences. MiTCR, run with a Q25 quality threshold and the strictest error-elimination algorithm, handled CDR3 identification, clonotype clustering and error correction. A nonparametric unseen species model with Euler transformation was used to estimate a lower bound on total TCR beta diversity. The raw public reads went through TCRdb reprocessing: fastp at Q25, MiXCR clone calling, in-frame beta chains kept. Every CDR3 protein is listed once, alongside the most common genes and DNA of its rows. TCRdb's processing, not the study's, gives the V and J calls here. Here the sample has about 1 million distinct CDR3 sequences; 25% occur a single time. Together, the top ten hold around 0.75% of the sample.

The junction shows trimming of 7 bases on V and 7 bases on J, and the gene matches do not reach 12 bases of it. CDR1 and CDR2 were assigned from the germline V gene as ENHRY and SYGVKD. The CDR3 contains 15 residues, cysteine and phenylalanine counted. Here the CDR3 DNA is all that survives: 45 bases in frame from base 1. This clonotype was picked up a small number of times. There is no known antigen for this receptor. Per-base qualities were not stored, and no clone one base away is much larger. This sample was shared with a second study, whose subject was T cells of mothers and their children. Taken from the second paper: The donors were nine systemically healthy Caucasian individuals, made up of three mothers and their six children. cDNA synthesis consumed the entire amount of extracted RNA, loaded at about 1.6 ug RNA in each 15 ul reaction. In the second PCR, the M1S primer added sample barcodes and 2-4 random nucleotides. Each mother yielded over 8.5 million TCR beta CDR3 reads and each child 2.5 million to 3 million reads. TCR recombination output is similarly shaped by thymic selection in related and unrelated pairs, with a minor effect exerted by inherited differences. Normalized repertoire overlap was always slightly but never significantly higher in related than unrelated mother-child pairs. Persistent microchimeric T cell clones were not detected, at a sensitivity of roughly 100 clones per million clonotypes. In the study, deep NGS was used to compare the TCR beta repertoires of mothers and children, and features distinguishing related mother-child pairs from unrelated individuals were sought. The mean age was roughly 36 +/- 4 years for the mothers and approximately 11 +/- 4 years for the children. Libraries were sequenced on Illumina HiSeq 2000 with 100+100 nt paired-end reads after adapter ligation with NEBNext reagents. Mother and child libraries were prepared a month apart and sequenced in separate runs to prevent cross-contamination. For each donor, between 500,000 and 2,000,000 distinct TCR beta clonotypes were identified. Naive TCR beta clonotypes were estimated from low-frequency clonotypes matched to each donor's FACS-determined naive share, without sorting.

Sequencing input: blood. The receptor was isolated from a girl aged 2 to 9 in good health. Here the chain combines TRBV10-3 and TRBJ2-1; 8 bases in the junction line up with TRBD2. CDR3 protein: CAITVHSSGVNEQFF. The base sequence is TGTGCCATCACCGTTCATAGTAGCGGGGTTAATGAGCAGTTCTTC.